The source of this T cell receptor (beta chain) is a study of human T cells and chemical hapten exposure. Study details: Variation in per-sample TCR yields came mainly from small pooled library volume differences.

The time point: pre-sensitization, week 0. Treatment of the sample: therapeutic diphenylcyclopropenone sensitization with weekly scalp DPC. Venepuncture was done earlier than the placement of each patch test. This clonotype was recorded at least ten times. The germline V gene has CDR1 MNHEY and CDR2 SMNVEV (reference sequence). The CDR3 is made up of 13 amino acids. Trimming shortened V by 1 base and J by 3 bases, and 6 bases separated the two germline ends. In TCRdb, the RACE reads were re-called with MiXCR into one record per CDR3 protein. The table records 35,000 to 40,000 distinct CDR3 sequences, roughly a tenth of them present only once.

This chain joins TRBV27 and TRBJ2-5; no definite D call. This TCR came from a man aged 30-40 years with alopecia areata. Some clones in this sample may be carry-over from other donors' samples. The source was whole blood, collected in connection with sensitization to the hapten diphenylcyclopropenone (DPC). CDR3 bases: TGTGCCAGCAGTTTATATCCGAAAGAGACCCAGTACTTC. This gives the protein CASSLYPKETQYF.